This T cell receptor (beta chain) was identified in a study of cytomegalovirus exposure and HLA in healthy donors. In the PCR, 60 Vbeta and 13 Jbeta primers were used. The method was immunoSEQ multiplex PCR; TCRdb's version includes in-frame clones alone and lacks a portion of them. The sample lists about 140,000 clones; around three quarters were seen once. The CDR3 spans 16 residues. V lost 4 bases and J lost 1, with 16 bases in between. The germline V gene has CDR1 SGHTA and CDR2 FQGNSA. Sample: PBMCs. V is TRBV7-2 and J is TRBJ2-5; D gene ambiguous. The sequence came from a male donor in good health and CMV-seronegative. The CDR3 DNA follows: TGTGCCAGCAGCTATCAGCATCAGAGGCTCCAAGAGACCCAGTACTTC. Amino acid sequence: CASSYQHQRLQETQYF.